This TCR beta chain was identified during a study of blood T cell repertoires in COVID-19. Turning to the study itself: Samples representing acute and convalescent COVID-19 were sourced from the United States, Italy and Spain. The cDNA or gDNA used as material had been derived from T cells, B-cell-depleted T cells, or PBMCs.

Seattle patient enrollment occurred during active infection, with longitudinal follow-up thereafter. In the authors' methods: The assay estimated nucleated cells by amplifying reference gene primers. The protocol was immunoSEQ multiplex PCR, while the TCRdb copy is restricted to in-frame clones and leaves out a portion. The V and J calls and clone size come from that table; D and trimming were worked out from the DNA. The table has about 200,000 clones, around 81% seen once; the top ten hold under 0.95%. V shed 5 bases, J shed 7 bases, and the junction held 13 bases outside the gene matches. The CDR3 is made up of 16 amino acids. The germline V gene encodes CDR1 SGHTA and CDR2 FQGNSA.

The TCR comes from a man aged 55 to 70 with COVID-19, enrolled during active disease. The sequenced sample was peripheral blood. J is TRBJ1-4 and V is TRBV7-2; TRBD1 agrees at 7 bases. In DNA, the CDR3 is TGTGCCAGCAGCCGGGGGCCAGGGGGACCTTTTGAAAAACTGTTTTTT. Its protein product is CASSRGPGGPFEKLFF. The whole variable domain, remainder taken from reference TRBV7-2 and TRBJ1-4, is GAGVSQSPSNKVTEKGKDVELRCDPISGHTALYWYRQSLGQGLEFLIYFQGNSAPDKSGLPSDRFSAERTGGSVSTLTIQRTQQEDSAVYLCASSRGPGGPFEKLFFGSGTQLSVL.